This T cell receptor (beta chain) is from a study of cytotoxic CD8 clonotypes in ibrutinib-treated CLL. As for the study in general: Specimens for response were gathered following a median around eleven months of therapy, spanning 6 to 36. Productive templates averaged about 250,000 per sample, and productive rearrangements 94,082. Study conclusions and caveats: Baseline clonality, higher than in age-matched healthy donors, tracked circulating CD8+ T-cell counts.

With regard to this clone: Its target is unknown.

TCR beta libraries used 1.5 to 2 micrograms of DNA from cryopreserved PBMCs. Germline CDR1 is GTSNPN and CDR2 is SVGIG (reference sequence). The CDR3 spans 12 residues. V was clipped by 4 bases and J by 7 bases, with 11 bases between them. Some clones are missing from TCRdb's copy, which holds only in-frame ones; the method was immunoSEQ multiplex PCR. Found here are around 140,000 clones, about 80% of them singletons; the top ten hold 28%. The receptor comes from a human donor with chronic lymphocytic leukemia. The material sequenced was PBMCs, taken after 12 months of ibrutinib treatment. This chain joins TRBV30 and TRBJ2-1; D may be TRBD1 (5 bases). CDR3 residues: CAWTWGGNEQFF. The CDR3 DNA sequence: TGTGCCTGGACCTGGGGCGGAAATGAGCAGTTCTTC.